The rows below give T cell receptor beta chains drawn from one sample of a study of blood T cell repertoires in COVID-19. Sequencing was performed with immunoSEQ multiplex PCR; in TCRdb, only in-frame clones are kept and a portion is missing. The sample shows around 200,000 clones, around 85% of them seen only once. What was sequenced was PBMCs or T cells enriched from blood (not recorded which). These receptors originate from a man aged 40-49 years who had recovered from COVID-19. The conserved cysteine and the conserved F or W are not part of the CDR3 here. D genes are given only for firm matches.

AWSRGWSNEKLF	12	TRBV30	.
ASSEGTGPNYGYT	13	TRBV6-4	TRBD1
SVVPKTSSYEQY	12	TRBV29-1	TRBD2
ATGQGNTGELF	11	TRBV15	TRBD1
ASSIDEGSSYEQY	13	TRBV19	.
ASSEVEETY	9	TRBV2	.
RASEGTSGKETQY	13	TRBV20-1	TRBD2
ASKRGGANVLT	11	TRBV6-5	.
ASSPGQGSYGYT	12	TRBV27	TRBD1
ASSLEQNTGELF	12	TRBV7-3	.
ASSPWTGDRLRAF	13	TRBV28	TRBD1
ASSKRQGDNSPLH	13	TRBV11-1	TRBD1
ASSTGQYNMNTEAF	14	TRBV5-1	TRBD1
ASSVDSFSYEQY	12	TRBV5-1	.
ASGLWAGVAYEQY	13	TRBV12-5	.
ASSWGLADYEQY	12	TRBV6-5	TRBD2
ASSLDTGNTEAF	12	TRBV7-6	.
ATWTGLYGYT	10	TRBV10-3	TRBD1
ASGLTGTGELF	11	TRBV12-5	.
AISERDRNTDTQY	13	TRBV10-3	TRBD1
ASSAAKYTGELF	12	TRBV13	.
AISVNQGRNEQF	12	TRBV10-3	.
ASSETSGTGQWDEQY	15	TRBV6-1	TRBD1
ASKRDRGTTYEQY	13	TRBV5-1	TRBD1
ASSLTGPLH	9	TRBV13	.
ASSPRLAGVVTGELF	15	TRBV3-1/TRBV3-2	TRBD2
ASNPGLHYEQY	11	TRBV12-3/TRBV12-4	.
ASSPPGSRTYEQY	13	TRBV18	.
ASSLLPGGHTEAF	13	TRBV3-1/TRBV3-2	.
ASSLEPSGRGTDTQY	15	TRBV5-1	TRBD2
ASSQGLAGYPMKEQY	15	TRBV14	TRBD2
ASSLLADSSTDTQY	14	TRBV27	.
ASSSLGTAHEQY	12	TRBV7-9	TRBD1
ASSSDRGLGYEQY	13	TRBV7-9	TRBD1
GERDDYEQY	9	TRBV7-7	TRBD2
ASSRASGYYEQY	12	TRBV9	TRBD2
ASSVTSNNEQF	11	TRBV9	.
ASSQYQGNTGELF	13	TRBV4-1	.
ASSDAGTGRGAF	12	TRBV7-9	TRBD1
ASSNGLGGSEQF	12	TRBV6-5	.
AWTHMGQGNTGELF	14	TRBV30	TRBD1
TSSQDYALANTYEQY	15	TRBV1	.
ASSLAQGARGANVLT	15	TRBV5-6	TRBD1
SVVGIYEQY	9	TRBV29-1	.
ASSQGLGGYGYT	12	TRBV3-1/TRBV3-2	.
ASSLRVGQGSYGYT	14	TRBV13	TRBD1
ASSNSGSNQPQH	12	TRBV2	.
ASSSGQGNYGYT	12	TRBV27	TRBD1